The rows below give T cell receptor beta chains drawn from one sample of a study of cytomegalovirus exposure and HLA in healthy donors. Repertoires were generated with immunoSEQ multiplex PCR, while TCRdb's copy carries only in-frame clones and drops some. The profile shows fewer than 250,000 clones, approximately 80% of them singletons. The specimen was PBMCs. Receptors were obtained from a woman between 40 and 50 years old in good health and CMV-seronegative. Each CDR3 is given with its conserved first and last residue. The D gene is left open where the match is weak. The size of a clone is reported for some rows only, either as once, few or many, or as a class for expanded clones.

v_call	j_call	d_call	clone_size	cdr3_nt	cdr3_aa
TRBV29-1	TRBJ2-1	TRBD1	-	TGCAGCGTTGTTGGACAGGGGGCAGGTGAGCAGTTCTTC	CSVVGQGAGEQFF
TRBV14	TRBJ2-5	-	-	TGTGCCAGCAGCCATCGCAGTAGCGGATTTAAAGAGACCCAGTACTTC	CASSHRSSGFKETQYF
TRBV5-4	TRBJ1-2	TRBD1	-	TGTGCCAGCAGCGATCGACAGGGGTCAATTAACTATGGCTACACCTTC	CASSDRQGSINYGYTF
TRBV7-3	TRBJ1-1	-	-	TGTGCCAGCAGCTTAAATGGTGGGACAACTGGCACTGAAGCTTTCTTT	CASSLNGGTTGTEAFF
TRBV29-1	TRBJ2-2	TRBD1	few	TGCAGCGTCGCCCGGGACAGGGTTGCCGGGGAGCTGTTTTTT	CSVARDRVAGELFF
TRBV18	TRBJ2-1	TRBD2	-	TGTGCCAGCTCACCACGGTCTAGCGGGAGGGATGAGCAGTTCTTC	CASSPRSSGRDEQFF
TRBV5-1	TRBJ2-1	TRBD2	-	TGCGCCAGCAGCTTGGTTGGTAGCGGGAGGGGGTCCTACAATGAGCAGTTCTTC	CASSLVGSGRGSYNEQFF
TRBV9	TRBJ2-5	-	-	TGTGCCAGCAGCGTATCGTACAGGGAAGAGACCCAGTACTTC	CASSVSYREETQYF
TRBV14	TRBJ2-5	TRBD1	few	TGTGCCAGCAGCCAAGGCGACAGGGGAGAGACCCAGTACTTC	CASSQGDRGETQYF
TRBV4-3	TRBJ1-2	-	-	TGCGCCAGCAGCTCCGGGTTTACGCTACTCGGAGGCTACACCTTC	CASSSGFTLLGGYTF
TRBV5-1	TRBJ2-7	TRBD1	once	TGCGCCAGCAGAACGGACAGGACCTACGAGCAGTACTTC	CASRTDRTYEQYF
TRBV11-1	TRBJ2-7	TRBD1	once	TGTGCCAGCAGCGCTACACCGGGACAGGGCTACGAGCAGTACTTC	CASSATPGQGYEQYF
TRBV29-1	TRBJ1-5	-	-	TGCAGCGTCGTGGACAGTCTCAATCAGCCCCAGCATTTT	CSVVDSLNQPQHF
TRBV9	TRBJ2-2	TRBD1	-	TGTGCCAGCACAGGGACAGGGAGGACCGGGGAGCTGTTTTTT	CASTGTGRTGELFF
TRBV4-2	TRBJ1-1	-	few	TGTGCCAGCAGCCAAGAAACCACCTCAGGGACTGAAGCTTTCTTT	CASSQETTSGTEAFF
TRBV7-8	TRBJ1-5	-	-	TGTGCCAGCAGCTTACTGACACTGAATCAGCCCCAGCATTTT	CASSLLTLNQPQHF